The 18 T cell receptor beta chains in this list originate from one sample, sequenced in a study of T cell responses to AZD1222 COVID-19 vaccine. Generated by immunoSEQ multiplex PCR, the TCRdb table keeps only in-frame clones and is missing some. The sample lists approximately 170,000 clones, around 92% occurring once. The sequenced sample was peripheral blood, obtained 28 days after the second AZD1222 dose. The receptors were sampled from an adult who received the AZD1222 COVID-19 vaccine.

The chain recombines TRBV13 with TRBJ1-1, with 8 bases that match TRBD1. CDR3 length: 15 residues. CDR1 and CDR2 (germline): PRHDT, FYEKMQ (reference sequence). Trimming cost V 5 bases and J 1 base; bases outside gene matches: 6. The CDR3 protein is CASSPWTGSNTEAFF. CDR3 sequence (DNA): TGTGCCAGCAGCCCCTGGACAGGGTCGAACACTGAAGCTTTCTTT.

In DNA, the CDR3 is TGCGCCAGCAGATGGGACAGAAACTATGGCTACACCTTC. Translation: CASRWDRNYGYTF. The chain recombines TRBV5-1 with TRBJ1-2; TRBD1 aligns across 7 bases. The CDR3 is made up of 13 amino acids. V shed 5 bases, J shed 2 bases, and the junction held 3 bases outside the gene matches. The V gene's germline CDR1 is SGHRS and CDR2 YFSETQ. Combining the CDR3 with reference TRBV5-1 and TRBJ1-2 gives the whole variable domain KAGVTQTPRYLIKTRGQQVTLSCSPISGHRSVSWYQQTPGQGLQFLFEYFSETQRNKGNFPGRFSGRQFSNSRSEMNVSTLELGDSALYLCASRWDRNYGYTFGSGTRLTVV.

This clone was observed a single time. The chain combines TRBV7-3 with TRBJ2-3, with 7 bases aligning to TRBD1. Trimming took 3 bases from V and 0 from J; bases not matched to a gene: 3. This CDR3 comprises 15 residues. Germline V gene sequence: CDR1 SGHTA, CDR2 FQGTGA. CDR3 residues: CASSFNRGSTDTQYF. The CDR3 nucleotides are TGTGCCAGCAGCTTTAACAGGGGTAGCACAGATACGCAGTATTTT.

The chain links TRBV14 to TRBJ2-7; TRBD1 matches at 7 bases. Germline trimming cut 4 bases from V and 3 bases from J; bases unmatched to any gene: 9. Looked up from germline, CDR1 is SGHDN and CDR2 is FVKESK. CDR3 length: 15 residues. The CDR3 DNA reads as TGTGCCAGCAGCCTCGCCCTTGGGACAGACTACGAGCAGTACTTC. This encodes CASSLALGTDYEQYF.

The chain has TRBV7-9 and TRBJ2-7; 11 nucleotides match TRBD1. There are 15 residues in the CDR3. Germline CDR1 SEHNR, CDR2 FQNEAQ (reference sequence). V lost 3 bases, J lost 7 bases, and 8 bases stayed unmatched. CDR3 loop: CASSFAGTGGMEQYF. The CDR3 DNA reads as TGTGCCAGCAGCTTCGCCGGGACAGGGGGGATGGAGCAGTACTTC.

This clone came up once. This rearrangement joins TRBV5-1 to TRBJ1-1; 7 nucleotides match TRBD1. This CDR3 has 14 residues. Germline values: CDR1 SGHRS, CDR2 YFSETQ. The ends lost 4 bases at V and 6 bases at J; junction bases unmatched: 9. The CDR3 DNA is TGCGCCAGCAGCCCTGACAGGGATGTCGCTGAAGCTTTCTTT. Protein: CASSPDRDVAEAFF.

This chain links TRBV11-3 with TRBJ1-1; D gene uncertain. The CDR3 is made up of 13 amino acids. The germline gives CDR1 SGHNT, CDR2 YENEEA. Trimming took 0 bases from V and 5 from J, leaving 7 bases between them. CDR3 coding DNA: TGTGCCAGCAGCTTAGAGACCGAAACTGAAGCTTTCTTT. This sequence encodes CASSLETETEAFF.

This clone has a single count. The genes are TRBV5-6 and TRBJ1-5, with D unclear. Trimming pared 6 bases from V and 2 bases from J, leaving 12 bases between. CDR1 and CDR2 (germline): SGHDT, YYEEEE. The CDR3 consists of 14 residues. CDR3 amino acids: CASTRMMGNQPQHF. CDR3 nucleotides: TGTGCCAGCACGCGGATGATGGGCAATCAGCCCCAGCATTTT. The variable domain in full, completed from reference TRBV5-6 and TRBJ1-5, reads DAGVTQSPTHLIKTRGQQVTLRCSPKSGHDTVSWYQQALGQGPQFIFQYYEEEERQRGNFPDRFSGHQFPNYSSELNVNALLLGDSALYLCASTRMMGNQPQHFGDGTRLSIL.

About this clone itself: Other nucleotide sequences in the sample specify the same CDR3. The chain carries TRBV3-1 (or the pseudogene TRBV3-2) and TRBJ1-1; D is ambiguous. The CDR3 spans 12 residues. Trimming removed 4 bases at V and 4 bases at J, with 7 bases between. The germline V gene encodes CDR1 LGHDT and CDR2 YNNKEL (reference sequence). This chain's CDR3 is CASSLEGTEAFF. CDR3 bases: TGTGCCAGCAGCCTCGAGGGCACTGAAGCTTTCTTT.

This chain links TRBV19 with TRBJ2-5, with D hard to call. Germline V gene lookup returns CDR1 LNHDA and CDR2 SQIVND (reference sequence). V was cut by 9 bases and J by 2 bases, with 13 bases left in between. The CDR3 loop spans 13 amino acids. The CDR3 spells CASQGWEQETQYF. DNA of the CDR3: TGTGCCAGCCAAGGATGGGAACAAGAGACCCAGTACTTC.

J is TRBJ1-1 and V is TRBV12-3 or TRBV12-4; D not certain. V dropped 3 bases and J dropped 6 bases, with 5 bases sitting between them. This CDR3 contains 11 residues. The CDR3, as DNA: TGTGCCAGCAGTTTGGGATCTGAAGCTTTCTTT. Translated, it gives CASSLGSEAFF.

This clone was observed a few times. This sequence joins TRBV6-2 or TRBV6-3 and TRBJ2-2; 9 bases map to TRBD1. CDR1 MNHEY and CDR2 SVGEGT come from the germline V gene. This CDR3 has 15 residues. V shed 2 bases, J shed 3 bases, and the junction held 1 base outside the gene matches. The CDR3 sequence: CASSYRDRDTGELFF. As DNA, the CDR3 is TGTGCCAGCAGTTACCGGGACAGGGACACCGGGGAGCTGTTTTTT.

V and J are TRBV27 and TRBJ1-1; TRBD1 might be the D (6 bases). The CDR3 contains 14 residues. Per germline, CDR1 MNHEY and CDR2 SMNVEV (reference sequence). Deletions cut 7 bases from V and 1 base from J, with 13 bases between. The CDR3 nucleotides are TGTGCCAGCAAAAGACAGGCTTCGAACACTGAAGCTTTCTTT. This gives the protein CASKRQASNTEAFF.

The rearrangement joins TRBV2 to TRBJ1-2; 9 positions agree with TRBD1. The CDR3 has 15 amino acids. CDR1 is SNHLY, CDR2 FYNNEI, per germline. V was pared by 5 bases and J by 4 bases, with 8 bases of the junction left unmatched. The CDR3, as DNA: TGTGCCAGCAGTCCCGGGACAGGGCTTGCCTATGGCTACACCTTC. Encoded protein: CASSPGTGLAYGYTF. Supplemented by reference TRBV2 and TRBJ1-2, the full variable domain reads EPEVTQTPSHQVTQMGQEVILRCVPISNHLYFYWYRQILGQKVEFLVSFYNNEISEKSEIFDDQFSVERPDGSNFTLKIRSTKLEDSAMYFCASSPGTGLAYGYTFGSGTRLTVV.

This chain joins TRBV6-5 and TRBJ2-7; the match to TRBD2 covers 12 bases. Per the germline V gene, CDR1 is MNHEY and CDR2 is SVGAGI. The V segment lost 2 bases and the J segment 1 base; nucleotides outside the gene matches: 0. The CDR3 consists of 15 residues. In nucleotides, the CDR3 is TGTGCCAGCAGTTACCTAGCGGGGGGGTCCTACGAGCAGTACTTC. This gives the protein CASSYLAGGSYEQYF.

This chain links TRBV7-2 with TRBJ1-5; D remains ambiguous. The V end was cut by 0 bases, the J end by 4 bases, with 7 bases between. The CDR3 totals 14 residues. Germline V gives CDR1 SGHTA, CDR2 FQGNSA. The CDR3 DNA is TGTGCCAGCAGCTTAGCGGGGTTAAATCAGCCCCAGCATTTT. This translates into CASSLAGLNQPQHF.

The chain recombines TRBV19 with TRBJ1-5; no reliable D call. Trimming took off 5 bases at V and 0 bases at J, with 8 bases between the two ends. The CDR3 totals 14 residues. The germline V gene has CDR1 LNHDA and CDR2 SQIVND (reference sequence). CDR3 sequence (DNA): TGTGCCAGTAGTTACATTTATAGCAATCAGCCCCAGCATTTT. Its translation is CASSYIYSNQPQHF.

The chain joins TRBV5-1 to TRBJ2-1; D ambiguous. The length of the CDR3 is 13 residues. Germline V gene data show CDR1 as SGHRS and CDR2 as YFSETQ. V was trimmed by 4 bases and J by 6 bases, leaving 11 bases between them. The CDR3 DNA reads as TGCGCCAGCAGCCCCCAGGTGCGCAATGAGCAGTTCTTC. Amino acids: CASSPQVRNEQFF.